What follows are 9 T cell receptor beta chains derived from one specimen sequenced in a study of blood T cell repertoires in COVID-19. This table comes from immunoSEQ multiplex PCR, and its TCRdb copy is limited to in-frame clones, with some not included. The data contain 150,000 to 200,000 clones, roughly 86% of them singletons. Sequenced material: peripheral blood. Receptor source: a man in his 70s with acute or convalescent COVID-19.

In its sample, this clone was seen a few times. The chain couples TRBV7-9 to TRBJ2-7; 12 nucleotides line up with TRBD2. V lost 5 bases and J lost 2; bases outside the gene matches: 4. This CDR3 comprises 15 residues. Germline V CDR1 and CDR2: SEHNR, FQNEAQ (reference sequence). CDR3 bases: TGTGCCAGCAGCCCCAGACTAGCGGGGGCCTACGAGCAGTACTTC. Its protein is CASSPRLAGAYEQYF.

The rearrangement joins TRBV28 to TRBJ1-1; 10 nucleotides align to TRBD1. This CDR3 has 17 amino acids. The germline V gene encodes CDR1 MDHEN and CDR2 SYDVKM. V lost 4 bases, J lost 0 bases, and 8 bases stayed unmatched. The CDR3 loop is CASSWEGTGVMNTEAFF. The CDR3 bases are TGTGCCAGCAGTTGGGAGGGGACAGGGGTAATGAACACTGAAGCTTTCTTT. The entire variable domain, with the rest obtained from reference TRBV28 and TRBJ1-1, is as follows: DVKVTQSSRYLVKRTGEKVFLECVQDMDHENMFWYRQDPGLGLRLIYFSYDVKMKEKGDIPEGYSVSREKKERFSLILESASTNQTSMYLCASSWEGTGVMNTEAFFGQGTRLTVV.

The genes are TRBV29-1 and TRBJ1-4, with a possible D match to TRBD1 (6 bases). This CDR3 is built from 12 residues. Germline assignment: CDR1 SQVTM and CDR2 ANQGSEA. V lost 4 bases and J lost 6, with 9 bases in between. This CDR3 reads CSVGKGDEKLFF. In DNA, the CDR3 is TGCAGCGTTGGTAAGGGGGATGAAAAACTGTTTTTT.

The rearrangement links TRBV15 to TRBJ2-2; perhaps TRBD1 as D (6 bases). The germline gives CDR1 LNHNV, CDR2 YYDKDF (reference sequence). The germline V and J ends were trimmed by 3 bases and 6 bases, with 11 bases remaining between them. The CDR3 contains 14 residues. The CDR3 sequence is CATSRGTGSGELFF. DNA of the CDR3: TGTGCCACCAGCAGGGGAACAGGGTCCGGGGAGCTGTTTTTT. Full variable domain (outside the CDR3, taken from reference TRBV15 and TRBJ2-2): DAMVIQNPRYQVTQFGKPVTLSCSQTLNHNVMYWYQQKSSQAPKLLFHYYDKDFNNEADTPDNFQSRRPNTSFCFLDIRSPGLGDTAMYLCATSRGTGSGELFFGEGSRLTVL.

The CDR3 DNA reads TGTGCCAGCAGTGGGGGGCTAGCGGGCGAGACCCAGTACTTC. This gives the protein CASSGGLAGETQYF. This rearrangement joins TRBV5-4 to TRBJ2-5; 8 bases agree with TRBD2. Germline V gives CDR1 SGHNT, CDR2 YYREEE (reference sequence). Germline trimming cut 5 bases from V and 5 bases from J; bases unmatched to any gene: 8. The CDR3 is 14 residues long.

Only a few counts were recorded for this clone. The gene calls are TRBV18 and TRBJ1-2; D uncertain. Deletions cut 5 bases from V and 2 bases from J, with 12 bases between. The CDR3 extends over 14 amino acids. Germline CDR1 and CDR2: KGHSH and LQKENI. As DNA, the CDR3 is TGTGCCAGCTCATCCGAGGCGACGAACTATGGCTACACCTTC. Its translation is CASSSEATNYGYTF.

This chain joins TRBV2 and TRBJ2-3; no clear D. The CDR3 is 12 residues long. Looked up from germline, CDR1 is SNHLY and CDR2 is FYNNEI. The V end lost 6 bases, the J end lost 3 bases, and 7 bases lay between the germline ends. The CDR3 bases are TGTGCCAGCAGCTACCAAACAGATACGCAGTATTTT. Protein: CASSYQTDTQYF.

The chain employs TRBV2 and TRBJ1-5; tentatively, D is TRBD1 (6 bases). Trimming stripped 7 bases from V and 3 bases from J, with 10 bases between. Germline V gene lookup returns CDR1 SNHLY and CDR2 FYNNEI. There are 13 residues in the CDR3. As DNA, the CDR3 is TGTGCCAGCAACGCAGGGGTCAATCAGCCCCAGCATTTT. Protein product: CASNAGVNQPQHF.

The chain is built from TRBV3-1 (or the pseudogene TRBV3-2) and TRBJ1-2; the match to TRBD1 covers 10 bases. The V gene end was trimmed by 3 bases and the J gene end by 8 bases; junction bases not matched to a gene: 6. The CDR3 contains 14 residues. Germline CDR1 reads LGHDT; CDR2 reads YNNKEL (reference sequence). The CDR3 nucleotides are TGTGCCAGCAGCCACGCGGACAGGGGGAGAGGCTACACCTTC. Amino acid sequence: CASSHADRGRGYTF.